A single sample is the source of the 6 T cell receptor beta chains below, sequenced in a study of pediatric ulcerative colitis. The protocol was immunoSEQ multiplex PCR, while the TCRdb copy is restricted to in-frame clones and leaves out a portion. Of 32,000 or so clones in the sample, roughly 78% are singletons; the top ten hold 3.5% to 4.5%. The sequenced material came from blood. These receptors originate from a boy between 10 and 17 years old with severe ulcerative colitis.

This chain connects TRBV12-5 to TRBJ2-2; D is ambiguous. Germline V gene data show CDR1 as LGHNT and CDR2 as FRNRAP. This CDR3 has 13 residues. The ends were cut back, 1 base at V and 3 bases at J, with 3 bases in the middle. The CDR3 nucleotides are TGTGCTAGTGGTTTGGCTTACACCGGGGAGCTGTTTTTT. As protein: CASGLAYTGELFF.

The V gene is TRBV11-2, the J gene TRBJ2-1; 7 nucleotides align to TRBD1. Looked up from germline, CDR1 is SGHAT and CDR2 is FQNNGV. Trimming at V came to 5 bases and at J to 2 bases, leaving 6 bases not matched to a gene. The CDR3 runs 15 residues. CDR3 sequence reads: CASSHPGQTYNEQFF. The CDR3 nucleotides are TGTGCCAGCAGCCACCCGGGACAGACCTACAATGAGCAGTTCTTC.

The chain employs TRBV5-6 and TRBJ1-2; a possible D gene is TRBD1 (5 bases). V lost 5 bases, J lost 4 bases, and 15 bases lay in between. The CDR3 spans 14 residues. Germline CDR1 SGHDT, CDR2 YYEEEE. CDR3 in amino acids: CASSSGTPSYGYTF. CDR3 bases: TGTGCCAGCAGTTCCGGGACTCCCTCCTATGGCTACACCTTC.

This clone was seen more than once but under ten times. The chain combines TRBV11-1 with TRBJ2-3; 8 bases line up with TRBD2. The CDR3 extends over 16 amino acids. CDR1 and CDR2 (germline): SGHAT, FQDESV (reference sequence). V was clipped by 6 bases and J by 4 bases; unmatched bases: 12. DNA of the CDR3: TGTGCCAGCAGGGCCGAGGGGACTAGGTCCCCAGATACGCAGTATTTT. Its protein is CASRAEGTRSPDTQYF.

This chain joins TRBV12-5 and TRBJ2-6; D gene ambiguous. CDR1 and CDR2 from the germline V gene are LGHNT and FRNRAP. The CDR3 covers 18 residues. V lost 3 bases and J 0 bases, leaving 15 bases between the germline ends. CDR3 region: CASGFSLSLNSGANVLTF. CDR3 coding DNA: TGTGCTAGTGGTTTTTCTCTCTCTCTCAACTCTGGGGCCAACGTCCTGACTTTC. The variable domain in full, with the rest retrieved from reference TRBV12-5 and TRBJ2-6, is DARVTQTPRHKVTEMGQEVTMRCQPILGHNTVFWYRQTMMQGLELLAYFRNRAPLDDSGMPKDRFSAEMPDATLATLKIQPSEPRDSAVYFCASGFSLSLNSGANVLTFGAGSRLTVL.

This clone came up a few times. V is TRBV6-5 and J is TRBJ1-1, with 9 bases lining up with TRBD1. This CDR3 is built from 12 residues. Germline CDR1 is MNHEY and CDR2 is SVGAGI. Unmatched junction bases numbered 4, after V lost 5 bases and J lost 9 bases. This CDR3 is CASSSTGGKAFF. The CDR3 bases are TGTGCCAGCAGTAGTACAGGGGGCAAAGCTTTCTTT.